A single sample gave rise to the 11 T cell receptor beta chains below, sequenced in a study of OX40 agonist ivuxolimab in advanced cancers. The repertoire was sequenced with immunoSEQ multiplex PCR; TCRdb's copy has only in-frame clones and lacks some. The sample shows 150,000 to 190,000 clones, under 95% of them seen only once. Source: CD4+ or CD8+ T cells sorted from blood, taken in a trial of the OX40 agonist ivuxolimab. These receptors were taken from an adult with an advanced solid tumor such as melanoma, head and neck, liver or kidney cancer.

The rearrangement links TRBV7-2 to TRBJ2-3; D is unresolved. Trimming left V 5 bases short and J 2 bases short, with 5 bases between. Per the germline V gene, CDR1 is SGHTA and CDR2 is FQGNSA. This CDR3 spans 12 amino acids. Written as DNA, the CDR3 is TGTGCCAGCAGCACCTACACAGATACGCAGTATTTT. It translates to CASSTYTDTQYF.

The rearrangement joins TRBV21-1 to TRBJ1-2. TRBV21-1 is a pseudogene locus. This CDR3 spans 18 amino acids. CDR3 DNA: TGTGCCAGCAGCACAGTTCGACGGGACGCCTTAACGACCTATGGCTACACCTTC. Residues: CASSTVRRDALTTYGYTF.

V is TRBV10-3 and J is TRBJ2-7, with 9 bases fitting TRBD1. The germline V gene has CDR1 ENHRY and CDR2 SYGVKD. Trimming removed 7 bases from V and 3 bases from J; junction bases left unmatched: 10. The CDR3 length is 15 residues. The CDR3 loop is CAITPLRDRVYEQYF. CDR3 in DNA: TGTGCCATCACCCCTCTCCGGGACAGGGTCTACGAGCAGTACTTC.

This sequence joins TRBV4-3 and TRBJ1-3; perhaps TRBD1 as D (5 bases). Germline lookup yields CDR1 LGHNA and CDR2 YSLEER. V lost 2 bases and J 0 bases, leaving 14 bases between the germline ends. The CDR3 has 17 amino acids. The CDR3 DNA reads as TGCGCCAGCAGCCAACTCGCAGGGCACAGCTCTGGAAACACCATATATTTT. Its translation: CASSQLAGHSSGNTIYF.

V usage is TRBV30 and J usage is TRBJ2-4, with 8 bases matching TRBD1. The ends lost 0 bases at V and 7 bases at J; junction bases unmatched: 8. This CDR3 has 15 residues. CDR1 is GTSNPN, CDR2 SVGIG, per germline (reference sequence). Written as DNA, the CDR3 is TGTGCCTGGAGTGTCTCACGGACAGGGATCAACATTCAGTACTTC. Translated, it gives CAWSVSRTGINIQYF.

The chain employs TRBV6-1 and TRBJ1-4; the D gene is possibly TRBD1 (5 bases). Germline V CDR1 and CDR2: MNHNS, SASEGT. The CDR3 is 11 residues long. V gave up 4 bases and J gave up 12 bases, with 9 bases separating them. The chain's CDR3 is CASSVARELFF. DNA of the CDR3: TGTGCCAGCAGTGTGGCCAGGGAACTGTTTTTT.

The rearrangement links TRBV6-5 to TRBJ1-1, with 10 positions matching TRBD1. The CDR3 contains 15 residues. J gave up 4 bases and V 4 bases, and 6 bases lay outside the gene matches. Germline V gene lookup returns CDR1 MNHEY and CDR2 SVGAGI. The DNA for the CDR3 is TGTGCCAGCAGTTTCGGACAGGGGGGGACCACTGAAGCTTTCTTT. Its translation is CASSFGQGGTTEAFF.

This sequence joins TRBV6-5 and TRBJ2-6; the match to TRBD1 covers 8 bases. The CDR3 runs to 14 residues. CDR1 is MNHEY, CDR2 SVGAGI, per germline. V was clipped by 5 bases and J by 5 bases; unmatched bases: 2. The CDR3 protein is CASSRTGRANVLTF. CDR3 nucleotides: TGTGCCAGCAGTCGGACAGGGCGGGCCAACGTCCTGACTTTC.

The count of this clone is one. The rearrangement links TRBV6-1 to TRBJ2-7; D uncertain. Trimming stripped 6 bases from V and 6 bases from J, with 12 bases between. Germline V gene sequence: CDR1 MNHNS, CDR2 SASEGT. The CDR3 totals 12 residues. The CDR3 region has the DNA TGTGCCAGCAGCCTACTTGTACCCGAGCAGTACTTC. It is translated as CASSLLVPEQYF.

A word on this clone: The junction and the germline gene differ at one end; a read error may be behind it. This chain connects TRBV6-5 to TRBJ2-7, with no clear D. Looked up from germline, CDR1 is MNHEY and CDR2 is SVGAGI. This CDR3 contains 15 residues. CDR3 bases: TGTGCCGGCAGTTACTCGATTTTTGGCTCCTACGAGCAGTACTTC. Its protein product is CAGSYSIFGSYEQYF.

The chain links TRBV4-2 to TRBJ2-6; D call uncertain. Germline assignment: CDR1 LGHNA and CDR2 YNFKEQ. V was pared by 0 bases and J by 1 base, with 7 bases between. This CDR3 is built from 16 residues. The DNA of the CDR3 is TGTGCCAGCAGCCAAGAACCCCAGTCTGGGGCCAACGTCCTGACTTTC. It specifies CASSQEPQSGANVLTF.